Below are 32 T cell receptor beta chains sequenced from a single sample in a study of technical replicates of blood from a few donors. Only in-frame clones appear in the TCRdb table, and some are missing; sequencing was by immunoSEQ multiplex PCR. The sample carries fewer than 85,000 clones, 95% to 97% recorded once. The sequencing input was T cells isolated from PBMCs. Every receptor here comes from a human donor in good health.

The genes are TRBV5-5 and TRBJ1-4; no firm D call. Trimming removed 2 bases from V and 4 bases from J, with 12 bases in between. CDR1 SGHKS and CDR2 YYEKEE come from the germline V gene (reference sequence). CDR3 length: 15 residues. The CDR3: CASSFLDGINEKLFF. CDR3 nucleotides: TGTGCCAGCAGCTTTCTAGACGGCATTAATGAAAAACTGTTTTTT.

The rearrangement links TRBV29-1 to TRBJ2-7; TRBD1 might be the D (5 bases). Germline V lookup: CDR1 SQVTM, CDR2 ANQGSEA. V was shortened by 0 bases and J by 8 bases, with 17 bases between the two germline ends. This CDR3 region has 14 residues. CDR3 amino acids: CSVEEHDDSRQQYF. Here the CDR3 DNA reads TGCAGCGTTGAAGAACACGACGACAGCCGACAGCAGTACTTC.

The chain's CDR3 is CASSLDRASDTQYF. The DNA for the CDR3 is TGCGCCAGCAGCTTGGACAGGGCCTCAGATACGCAGTATTTT. The V call is TRBV5-1, the J call TRBJ2-3; maybe TRBD1 (6 bases). V shed 0 bases and J shed 4 bases, with 9 bases lying between them. Germline assignment: CDR1 SGHRS and CDR2 YFSETQ. The CDR3 extends over 14 amino acids.

Here the CDR3 DNA reads TGTGCCAGCAGCTTGGACAGTTTTAGCTACAATGAGCAGTTCTTC. This translates into CASSLDSFSYNEQFF. The chain employs TRBV5-4 and TRBJ2-1; D gene ambiguous. The V and J ends lost 0 bases and 3 bases respectively, with 10 bases between them. The length of the CDR3 is 15 residues. Germline lookup yields CDR1 SGHNT and CDR2 YYREEE (reference sequence).

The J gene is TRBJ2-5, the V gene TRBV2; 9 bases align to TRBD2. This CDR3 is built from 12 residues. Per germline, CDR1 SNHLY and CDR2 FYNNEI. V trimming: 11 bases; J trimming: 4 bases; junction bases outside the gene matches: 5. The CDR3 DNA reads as TGTGCCGGCTTACTAGCGGGAGAGACCCAGTACTTC. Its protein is CAGLLAGETQYF.

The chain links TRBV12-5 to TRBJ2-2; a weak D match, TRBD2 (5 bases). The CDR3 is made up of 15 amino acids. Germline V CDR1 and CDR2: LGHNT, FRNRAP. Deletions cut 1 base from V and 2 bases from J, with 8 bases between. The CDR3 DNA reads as TGTGCTAGTGGTTTGGCGGGAAAAAACACCGGGGAGCTGTTTTTT. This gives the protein CASGLAGKNTGELFF.

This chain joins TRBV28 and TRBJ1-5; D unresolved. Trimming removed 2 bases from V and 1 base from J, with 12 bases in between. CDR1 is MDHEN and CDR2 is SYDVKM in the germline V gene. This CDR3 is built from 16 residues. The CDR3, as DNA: TGTGCCAGCAGTTTACCACCGGACTTAAGCAATCAGCCCCAGCATTTT. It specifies CASSLPPDLSNQPQHF.

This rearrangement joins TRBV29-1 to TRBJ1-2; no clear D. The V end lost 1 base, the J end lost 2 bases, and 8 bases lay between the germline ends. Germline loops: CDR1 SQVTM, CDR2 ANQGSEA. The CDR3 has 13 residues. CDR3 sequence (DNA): TGCAGCGTTGAAGGCAGTCCCAACTATGGCTACACCTTC. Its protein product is CSVEGSPNYGYTF.

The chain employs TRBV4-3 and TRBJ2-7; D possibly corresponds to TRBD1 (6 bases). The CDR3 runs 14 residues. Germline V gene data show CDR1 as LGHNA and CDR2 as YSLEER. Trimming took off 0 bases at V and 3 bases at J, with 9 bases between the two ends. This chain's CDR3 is CASSQDTRGYEQYF. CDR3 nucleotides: TGCGCCAGCAGCCAAGACACCAGGGGCTACGAGCAGTACTTC.

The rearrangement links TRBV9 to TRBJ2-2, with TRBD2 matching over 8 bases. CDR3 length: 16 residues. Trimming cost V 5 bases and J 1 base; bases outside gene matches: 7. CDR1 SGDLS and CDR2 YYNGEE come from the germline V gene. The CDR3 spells CASSQRSGRNTGELFF. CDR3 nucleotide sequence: TGTGCCAGCAGTCAACGCAGCGGGAGGAACACCGGGGAGCTGTTTTTT.

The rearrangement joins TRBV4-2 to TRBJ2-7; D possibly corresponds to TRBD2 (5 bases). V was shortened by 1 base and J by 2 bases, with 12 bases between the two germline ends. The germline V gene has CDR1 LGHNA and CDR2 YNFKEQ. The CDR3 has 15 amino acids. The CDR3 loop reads CASSQGVERPYEQYF. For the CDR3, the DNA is TGTGCCAGCAGCCAAGGAGTAGAGCGGCCCTACGAGCAGTACTTC.

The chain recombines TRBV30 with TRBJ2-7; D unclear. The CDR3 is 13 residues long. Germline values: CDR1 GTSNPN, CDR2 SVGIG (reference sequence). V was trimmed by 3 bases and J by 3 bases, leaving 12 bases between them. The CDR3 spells CAWRTVRVYEQYF. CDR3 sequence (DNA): TGTGCCTGGAGAACAGTTCGAGTCTACGAGCAGTACTTC.

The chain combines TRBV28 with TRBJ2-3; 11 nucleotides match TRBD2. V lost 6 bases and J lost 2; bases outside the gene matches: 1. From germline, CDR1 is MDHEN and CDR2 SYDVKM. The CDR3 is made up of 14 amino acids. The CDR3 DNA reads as TGTGCCAGCAGGACTAGCGGGGCCACAGATACGCAGTATTTT. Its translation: CASRTSGATDTQYF.

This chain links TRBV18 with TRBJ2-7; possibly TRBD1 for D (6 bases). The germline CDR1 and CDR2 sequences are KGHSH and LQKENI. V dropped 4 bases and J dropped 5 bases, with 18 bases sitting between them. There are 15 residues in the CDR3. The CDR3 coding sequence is TGTGCCAGCTCACTTCCTTTACAGGGCGTCAACGAGCAGTACTTC. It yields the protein CASSLPLQGVNEQYF.

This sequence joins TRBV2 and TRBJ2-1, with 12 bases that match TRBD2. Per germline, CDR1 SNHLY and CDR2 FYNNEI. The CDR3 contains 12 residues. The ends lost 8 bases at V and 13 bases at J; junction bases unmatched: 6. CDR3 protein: CASGSSGGGQFF. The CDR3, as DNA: TGTGCCAGCGGGTCTAGCGGGGGGGGACAGTTCTTC. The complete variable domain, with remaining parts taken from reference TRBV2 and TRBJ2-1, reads EPEVTQTPSHQVTQMGQEVILRCVPISNHLYFYWYRQILGQKVEFLVSFYNNEISEKSEIFDDQFSVERPDGSNFTLKIRSTKLEDSAMYFCASGSSGGGQFFGPGTRLTVL.

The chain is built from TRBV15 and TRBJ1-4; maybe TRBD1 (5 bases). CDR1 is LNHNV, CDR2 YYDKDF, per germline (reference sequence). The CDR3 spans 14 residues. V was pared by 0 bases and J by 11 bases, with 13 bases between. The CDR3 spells CATSRDRGIEKLFF. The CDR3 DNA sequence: TGTGCCACCAGCAGAGATCGGGGGATCGAGAAACTGTTTTTT.

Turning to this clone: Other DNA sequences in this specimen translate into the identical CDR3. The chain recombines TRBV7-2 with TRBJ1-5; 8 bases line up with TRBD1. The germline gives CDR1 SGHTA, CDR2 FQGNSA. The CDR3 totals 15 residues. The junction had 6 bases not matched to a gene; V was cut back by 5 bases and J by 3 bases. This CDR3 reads CASSLRTGSNQPQHF. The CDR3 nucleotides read TGTGCCAGCAGCCTAAGGACAGGGTCCAATCAGCCCCAGCATTTT.

CDR3 amino acids: CASSPAGSTQPQHF. CDR3 DNA sequence: TGTGCCAGCAGCCCTGCGGGGTCGACTCAGCCCCAGCATTTT. V and J are TRBV28 and TRBJ1-5, with D unclear. Germline values: CDR1 MDHEN, CDR2 SYDVKM. The CDR3 totals 14 residues. V was shortened by 6 bases and J by 6 bases, with 15 bases between the two germline ends.

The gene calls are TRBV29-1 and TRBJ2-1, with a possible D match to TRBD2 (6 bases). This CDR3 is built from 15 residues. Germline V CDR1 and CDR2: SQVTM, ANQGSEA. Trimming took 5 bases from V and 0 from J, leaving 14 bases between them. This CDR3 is CSVIFAGTSYNEQFF. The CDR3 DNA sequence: TGCAGCGTTATTTTTGCGGGAACCTCCTACAATGAGCAGTTCTTC.

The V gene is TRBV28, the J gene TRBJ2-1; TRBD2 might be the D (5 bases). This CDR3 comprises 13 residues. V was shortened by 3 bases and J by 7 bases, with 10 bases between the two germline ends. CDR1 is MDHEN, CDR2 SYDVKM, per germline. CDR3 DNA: TGTGCCAGCAGTTTTCTGGGAGTGAATGAGCAGTTCTTC. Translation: CASSFLGVNEQFF.

The CDR3 is CASSEVLGSLAGNEQFF. The CDR3 DNA reads as TGTGCCAGCAGTGAAGTTCTAGGGTCCCTCGCGGGGAATGAGCAGTTCTTC. This chain joins TRBV6-4 and TRBJ2-1; a possible D gene is TRBD2 (6 bases). Trimming left V 3 bases short and J 7 bases short, with 22 bases between. The CDR3 has 17 residues. The germline V gene encodes CDR1 MRHNA and CDR2 SNTAGT.

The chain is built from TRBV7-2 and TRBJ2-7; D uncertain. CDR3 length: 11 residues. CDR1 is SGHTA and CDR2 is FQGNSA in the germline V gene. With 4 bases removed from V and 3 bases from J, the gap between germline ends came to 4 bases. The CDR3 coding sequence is TGTGCCAGCAGCTCCCTCTACGAGCAGTACTTC. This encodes CASSSLYEQYF. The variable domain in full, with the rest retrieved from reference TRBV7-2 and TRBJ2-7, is GAGVSQSPSNKVTEKGKDVELRCDPISGHTALYWYRQSLGQGLEFLIYFQGNSAPDKSGLPSDRFSAERTGGSVSTLTIQRTQQEDSAVYLCASSSLYEQYFGPGTRLTVT.

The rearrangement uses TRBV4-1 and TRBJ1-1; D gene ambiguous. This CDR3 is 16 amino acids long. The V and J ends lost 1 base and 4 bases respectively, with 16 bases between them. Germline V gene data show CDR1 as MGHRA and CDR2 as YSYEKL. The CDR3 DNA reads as TGCGCCAGCAGCCAAGGGCCTAGTTACATGAGCACTGAAGCTTTCTTT. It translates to CASSQGPSYMSTEAFF.

CDR3 in DNA: TGCGCCAGCAGCTTGGACGTGGGGGGGAGAGAGACCCAGTACTTC. Protein: CASSLDVGGRETQYF. The chain has TRBV5-1 and TRBJ2-5, with 7 bases fitting TRBD2. Germline CDR1 and CDR2: SGHRS and YFSETQ. Losses at the gene ends were 0 bases for V and 4 bases for J; bases not matched to a gene: 6. This CDR3 contains 15 residues.

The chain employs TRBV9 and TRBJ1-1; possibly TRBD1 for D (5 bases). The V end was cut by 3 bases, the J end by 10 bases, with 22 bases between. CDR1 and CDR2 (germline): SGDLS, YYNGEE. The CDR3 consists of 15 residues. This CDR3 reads CASSGLTARDTRAFF. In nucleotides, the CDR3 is TGTGCCAGCAGCGGGCTCACAGCCAGGGATACGAGAGCTTTCTTT.

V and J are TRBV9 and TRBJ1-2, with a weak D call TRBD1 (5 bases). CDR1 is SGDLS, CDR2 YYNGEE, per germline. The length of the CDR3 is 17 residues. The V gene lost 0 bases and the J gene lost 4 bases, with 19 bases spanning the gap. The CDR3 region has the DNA TGTGCCAGCAGCGTAGCCATCAACAGGAGCTCAACCTATGGCTACACCTTC. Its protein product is CASSVAINRSSTYGYTF.

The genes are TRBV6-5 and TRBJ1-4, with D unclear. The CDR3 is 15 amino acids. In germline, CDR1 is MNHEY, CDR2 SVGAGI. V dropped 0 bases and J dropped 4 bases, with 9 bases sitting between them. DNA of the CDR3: TGTGCCAGCAGTTACTCCCCCGACAATAATGAAAAACTGTTTTTT. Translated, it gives CASSYSPDNNEKLFF.

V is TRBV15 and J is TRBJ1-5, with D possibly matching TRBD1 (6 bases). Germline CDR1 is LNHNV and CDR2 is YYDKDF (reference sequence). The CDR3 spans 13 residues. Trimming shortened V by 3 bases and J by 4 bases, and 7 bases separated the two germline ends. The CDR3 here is CATSRGTNQPQHF. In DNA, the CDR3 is TGTGCCACCAGCAGGGGGACAAATCAGCCCCAGCATTTT.

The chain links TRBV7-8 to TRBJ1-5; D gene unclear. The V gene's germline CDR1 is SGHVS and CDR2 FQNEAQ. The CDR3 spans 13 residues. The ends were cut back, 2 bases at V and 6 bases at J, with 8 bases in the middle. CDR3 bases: TGTGCCAGCAGCTTAAGTTACAGTCAGCCCCAGCATTTT. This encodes CASSLSYSQPQHF. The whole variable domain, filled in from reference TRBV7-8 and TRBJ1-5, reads GAGVSQSPRYKVAKRGQDVALRCDPISGHVSLFWYQQALGQGPEFLTYFQNEAQLDKSGLPSDRFFAERPEGSVSTLKIQRTQQEDSAVYLCASSLSYSQPQHFGDGTRLSIL.

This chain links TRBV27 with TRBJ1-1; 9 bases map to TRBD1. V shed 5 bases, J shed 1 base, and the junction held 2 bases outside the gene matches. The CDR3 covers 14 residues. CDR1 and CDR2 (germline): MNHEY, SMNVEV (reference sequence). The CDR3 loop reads CASSIQGANTEAFF. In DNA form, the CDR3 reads TGTGCCAGCAGTATACAGGGGGCGAACACTGAAGCTTTCTTT.

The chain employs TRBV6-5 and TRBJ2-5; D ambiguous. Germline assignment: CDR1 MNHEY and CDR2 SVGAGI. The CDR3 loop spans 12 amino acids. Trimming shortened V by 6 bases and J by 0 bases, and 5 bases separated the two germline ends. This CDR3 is CASSPNQETQYF. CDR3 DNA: TGTGCCAGCAGCCCTAACCAAGAGACCCAGTACTTC.

This CDR3 reads CASSETGLPFF. The CDR3 coding sequence is TGCGCCAGCAGCGAGACAGGGTTACCTTTCTTT. The rearrangement joins TRBV10-1 to TRBJ1-1; TRBD1 matches 7 bases. J gave up 12 bases and V 6 bases, and 7 bases lay outside the gene matches. Germline CDR1 reads WNHNN; CDR2 reads SYGVQD (reference sequence). The CDR3 sequence is 11 residues long.